The 25 T cell receptor beta chains presented below share a single source sample, sequenced in a study of blood T cell repertoires in COVID-19. The repertoire was sequenced with immunoSEQ multiplex PCR; TCRdb's copy has only in-frame clones and lacks some. The table shows 250,000 to 350,000 clones, with roughly 90% occurring only once. The sample consisted of PBMCs or T cells enriched from blood (not recorded which). The receptors were gathered from a man aged 55 to 70 who had recovered from COVID-19.

This clone appeared a single time. The genes are TRBV4-1 and TRBJ1-1; tentative D call: TRBD1 (5 bases). Germline lookup yields CDR1 MGHRA and CDR2 YSYEKL. CDR3 length equals 13 residues. V lost 4 bases and J 3 bases, leaving 9 bases between the germline ends. CDR3: CASSPPGDTEAFF. The DNA for the CDR3 is TGCGCCAGCAGCCCCCCGGGGGACACTGAAGCTTTCTTT.

Only a few counts were recorded for this clone. CDR3: CASSEGTTGELFF. The CDR3 DNA sequence: TGTGCCAGCAGTGAGGGCACTACCGGGGAGCTGTTTTTT. The chain has TRBV25-1 and TRBJ2-2; D gene uncertain. This CDR3 has 13 residues. The germline V gene encodes CDR1 MGHDK and CDR2 SYGVNS. Trimming left V 3 bases short and J 5 bases short, with 7 bases between.

The chain combines TRBV9 with TRBJ2-4; possibly TRBD1 for D (6 bases). In germline, CDR1 is SGDLS, CDR2 YYNGEE. The CDR3 is made up of 12 amino acids. V lost 7 bases to trimming and J lost 4 bases, with 9 bases between them. DNA of the CDR3: TGTGCCAGCTCGGACAGAAAAAACATTCAGTACTTC. This gives the protein CASSDRKNIQYF.

The rearrangement joins TRBV4-3 to TRBJ1-2; possible D gene TRBD1, 5 bases. Germline V CDR1 and CDR2: LGHNA, YSLEER. The CDR3 has 13 residues. V was trimmed by 2 bases and J by 3 bases, leaving 7 bases between them. The CDR3: CASSQKQDYGYTF. The CDR3 DNA is TGCGCCAGCAGCCAAAAACAGGACTATGGCTACACCTTC.

V and J are TRBV2 and TRBJ2-1, with D perhaps TRBD1 (7 bases). The germline V gene has CDR1 SNHLY and CDR2 FYNNEI. Trimming pared 9 bases from V and 2 bases from J, leaving 17 bases between. This CDR3 is built from 15 residues. CDR3 bases: TGTGCCAGTCAGACCGGCGGGACAGCCTACAATGAGCAGTTCTTC. It encodes CASQTGGTAYNEQFF.

The chain uses TRBV15 and TRBJ1-2; possible D gene TRBD1, 5 bases. The CDR3 runs 14 residues. The V and J ends lost 1 base and 8 bases respectively, with 14 bases between them. CDR1 is LNHNV and CDR2 is YYDKDF in the germline V gene (reference sequence). The CDR3 spells CATSRGGARSGYTF. CDR3 DNA sequence: TGTGCCACCAGCAGAGGCGGGGCCCGTTCCGGCTACACCTTC.

CDR3 region: CASSEPGTGVYEQYF. DNA for the CDR3: TGTGCCAGCAGTGAGCCCGGGACAGGGGTTTACGAGCAGTACTTC. J is TRBJ2-7 and V is TRBV6-1; 10 bases are a match to TRBD1. The junction had 6 bases not matched to a gene; V was cut back by 3 bases and J by 4 bases. The CDR3 has 15 residues. Germline CDR1 reads MNHNS; CDR2 reads SASEGT.

J is TRBJ2-7 and V is TRBV3-1 (or the pseudogene TRBV3-2), with TRBD1 as a possible D gene (5 bases). This CDR3 has 13 amino acids. Germline values: CDR1 LGHDT, CDR2 YNNKEL (reference sequence). V lost 6 bases, J lost 2 bases, and 11 bases lay in between. CDR3 nucleotides: TGTGCCAGCAGTTTGGGCAGGGCCTACGAGCAGTACTTC. This gives the protein CASSLGRAYEQYF.

This clone was observed once. This chain connects TRBV27 to TRBJ2-1, with 9 nucleotides matching TRBD1. V lost 6 bases to trimming and J lost 3 bases; unmatched junction nucleotides: 3. Germline CDR1 is MNHEY and CDR2 is SMNVEV (reference sequence). The CDR3 sequence is 14 residues long. CDR3 sequence (DNA): TGTGCCAGCAGACAGGGGGCCGTCTACAATGAGCAGTTCTTC. Amino acid sequence: CASRQGAVYNEQFF.

This chain links TRBV7-8 with TRBJ2-3; D not certain. This CDR3 region has 15 residues. V was pared by 4 bases and J by 2 bases, with 13 bases between. In germline, CDR1 is SGHVS, CDR2 FQNEAQ. The CDR3 DNA reads as TGTGCCAGCAGCTCCGTTTTCAGGATCACAGATACGCAGTATTTT. This gives the protein CASSSVFRITDTQYF. Full variable domain (missing parts from reference TRBV7-8 and TRBJ2-3): GAGVSQSPRYKVAKRGQDVALRCDPISGHVSLFWYQQALGQGPEFLTYFQNEAQLDKSGLPSDRFFAERPEGSVSTLKIQRTQQEDSAVYLCASSSVFRITDTQYFGPGTRLTVL.

This sequence joins TRBV19 and TRBJ2-3, with D tentatively TRBD2 (5 bases). The CDR3 contains 17 residues. CDR1 is LNHDA and CDR2 is SQIVND in the germline V gene (reference sequence). Trimming removed 4 bases from V and 4 bases from J, with 21 bases in between. Here the CDR3 DNA reads TGTGCCAGTAGTACCACCGGGTTGGTGGGAGCTGCAGATACGCAGTATTTT. Translation gives CASSTTGLVGAADTQYF.

With regard to this clone: The junction differs from germline at one of its ends, possibly a read error. The genes are TRBV12-3 or TRBV12-4 and TRBJ2-4; D is possibly TRBD2 (6 bases). The CDR3 runs 11 residues. CDR3 loop: CASSLMGRPSF. The CDR3 DNA follows: TGTGCCAGCAGTTTAATGGGGAGGCCTAGTTTC.

This chain connects TRBV5-6 to TRBJ1-3; maybe TRBD1 (5 bases). This CDR3 contains 14 residues. Germline CDR1 is SGHDT and CDR2 is YYEEEE. Trimming took 4 bases from V and 0 from J, leaving 8 bases between them. The CDR3 loop reads CASSRDFSGNTIYF. The CDR3 bases are TGTGCCAGCAGCCGGGACTTCTCTGGAAACACCATATATTTT.

CDR3 amino acids: CASRQSLTGQTYNEQFF. DNA for the CDR3: TGTGCCAGCAGACAATCGCTAACGGGACAGACCTACAATGAGCAGTTCTTC. This chain connects TRBV4-2 to TRBJ2-1; 7 bases match TRBD1. Unmatched junction bases numbered 13, after V lost 6 bases and J lost 2 bases. This CDR3 comprises 17 residues. Germline V lookup: CDR1 LGHNA, CDR2 YNFKEQ.

In nucleotides, the CDR3 is TGTGCCTTACTGGAGTCGGCACCATCTATCGGGCTGTTTTTT. This sequence encodes CALLESAPSIGLFF. V is TRBV30 and J is TRBJ1-4; D not resolved. In germline, CDR1 is GTSNPN, CDR2 SVGIG (reference sequence). V was cut by 7 bases and J by 14 bases, with 26 bases left in between. The CDR3 consists of 14 residues.

The chain has TRBV6-1 and TRBJ2-7, with 7 bases that match TRBD2. Germline CDR1 reads MNHNS; CDR2 reads SASEGT. This CDR3 has 15 residues. J was trimmed by 4 bases and V by 0 bases; bases with no gene match: 6. The CDR3, as DNA: TGTGCCAGCAGTGAAGCCCCAGGGAGGGTATACGAGCAGTACTTC. Its translation: CASSEAPGRVYEQYF.

The chain is built from TRBV2 and TRBJ1-3; tentatively, D is TRBD1 (6 bases). The germline V gene encodes CDR1 SNHLY and CDR2 FYNNEI. V was cut by 5 bases and J by 2 bases, with 10 bases left in between. This CDR3 has 14 amino acids. As DNA, the CDR3 is TGTGCCAGCAGTTACGGGACAACTGGAAACACCATATATTTT. Translation gives CASSYGTTGNTIYF.

The V and J genes are TRBV28 and TRBJ1-1; 10 bases match TRBD1. The V segment lost 3 bases and the J segment 13 bases; nucleotides outside the gene matches: 8. The CDR3 length is 13 residues. The germline V gene encodes CDR1 MDHEN and CDR2 SYDVKM. The CDR3: CASSFLDRGIGFF. DNA for the CDR3: TGTGCCAGCAGTTTCCTGGACAGGGGGATAGGTTTCTTT.

The CDR3 DNA sequence: TGTGCCAGCAGCCAAGCAAGGGAGATGGAGACCCAGTACTTC. Translation gives CASSQAREMETQYF. The chain joins TRBV14 to TRBJ2-5; the D gene is possibly TRBD2 (5 bases). The V end was cut by 1 base, the J end by 5 bases, with 11 bases between. Germline V gene sequence: CDR1 SGHDN, CDR2 FVKESK. This CDR3 region has 14 residues.

The CDR3 bases are TGCGCCAGCAGCCGAATTCCAGGGGAGGGTGAAAAACTGTTTTTT. Amino acids: CASSRIPGEGEKLFF. This chain connects TRBV4-3 to TRBJ1-4, with TRBD1 as a possible D gene (6 bases). Germline V CDR1 and CDR2: LGHNA, YSLEER. This CDR3 comprises 15 residues. The V end was cut by 4 bases, the J end by 7 bases, with 16 bases between.

The gene calls are TRBV7-8 and TRBJ1-2; D uncertain. Looked up from germline, CDR1 is SGHVS and CDR2 is FQNEAQ. This CDR3 region has 15 residues. Trimming left V 4 bases short and J 0 bases short, with 12 bases between. The DNA for the CDR3 is TGTGCCAGCAGCTACCTACCCCGAGCTAACTATGGCTACACCTTC. Its translation: CASSYLPRANYGYTF.

The chain combines TRBV18 with TRBJ2-1, with 8 bases lining up with TRBD1. Germline-derived CDR1 and CDR2 are KGHSH and LQKENI. J gave up 6 bases and V 2 bases, and 9 bases lay outside the gene matches. CDR3 length: 16 residues. The CDR3 protein is CASSPSTGQGFNEQFF. DNA for the CDR3: TGTGCCAGCTCACCATCGACCGGACAGGGTTTCAATGAGCAGTTCTTC.

The chain uses TRBV19 and TRBJ2-5, with 9 bases that match TRBD2. With V trimmed by 3 bases and J by 9 bases, 5 bases remained unmatched. CDR3 length: 13 residues. Germline V gives CDR1 LNHDA, CDR2 SQIVND (reference sequence). The CDR3 DNA follows: TGTGCCAGTAGTATTGGCGGGAGGGCATCCCAGTACTTC. Translation gives CASSIGGRASQYF.

The chain links TRBV5-1 to TRBJ2-7; 9 bases map to TRBD1. The CDR3 has 15 residues. The V segment lost 0 bases and the J segment 1 base; nucleotides outside the gene matches: 2. CDR1 and CDR2 from the germline V gene are SGHRS and YFSETQ. The CDR3 sequence: CASSLAGQGSYEQYF. CDR3 in DNA: TGCGCCAGCAGCTTGGCGGGACAGGGTTCCTACGAGCAGTACTTC.

V gene TRBV19 combines with J gene TRBJ2-3; possibly TRBD2 for D (5 bases). V gave up 6 bases and J gave up 2 bases, with 12 bases separating them. Germline V CDR1 and CDR2: LNHDA, SQIVND (reference sequence). CDR3 length equals 14 residues. The CDR3 region is CASSEDGLTDTQYF. CDR3 DNA: TGTGCCAGTAGCGAGGACGGACTCACAGATACGCAGTATTTT.